This T cell receptor (beta chain) is from a study of shared clonotypes between healthy human individuals. Notes on the study in general: Against clonotypes common to all four donors, non-shared ones had lower generation probabilities. Memory subsets had estimated richness that was generally smaller than that of naive subsets.

Sequencing used immunoSEQ multiplex PCR; TCRdb keeps in-frame clones, though not all of them. The sample yields over 850,000 clones, approximately 80% seen once. Losses at the gene ends were 6 bases for V and 4 bases for J; bases not matched to a gene: 8. CDR3 length: 14 residues. Germline CDR1 is MNHEY and CDR2 is SVGAGI. Both subsets, CD45RA+ naive and CD45RA-negative memory, were split from the CD4+ cells. On this clone: The antigen is unknown.

The sequenced sample consisted of memory CD4+ T cells from PBMCs. Subset: CD45RA-negative fraction. The gene calls are TRBV6-5 and TRBJ2-7, with TRBD1 matching 8 bases. The source is a young man in good health. Some clones in this sample may be carry-over from other donors' samples. This CDR3 reads CASRRQGLGYEQYF. The DNA for the CDR3 is TGTGCCAGCAGGAGACAGGGGCTGGGGTACGAGCAGTACTTC.